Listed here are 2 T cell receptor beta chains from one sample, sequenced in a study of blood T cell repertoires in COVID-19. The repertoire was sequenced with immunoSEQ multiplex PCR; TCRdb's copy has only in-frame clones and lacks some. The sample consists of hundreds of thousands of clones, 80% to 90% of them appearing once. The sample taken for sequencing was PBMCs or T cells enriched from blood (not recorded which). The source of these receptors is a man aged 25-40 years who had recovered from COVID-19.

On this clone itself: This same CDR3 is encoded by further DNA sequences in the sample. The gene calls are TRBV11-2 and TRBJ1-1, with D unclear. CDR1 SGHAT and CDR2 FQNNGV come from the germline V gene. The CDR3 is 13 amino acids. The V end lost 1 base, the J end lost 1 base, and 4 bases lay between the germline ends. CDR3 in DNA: TGTGCCAGCAGCTTAGGAGGGAACACTGAAGCTTTCTTT. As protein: CASSLGGNTEAFF. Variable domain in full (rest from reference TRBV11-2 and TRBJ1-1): EAGVAQSPRYKIIEKRQSVAFWCNPISGHATLYWYQQILGQGPKLLIQFQNNGVVDDSQLPKDRFSAERLKGVDSTLKIQPAKLEDSAVYLCASSLGGNTEAFFGQGTRLTVV.

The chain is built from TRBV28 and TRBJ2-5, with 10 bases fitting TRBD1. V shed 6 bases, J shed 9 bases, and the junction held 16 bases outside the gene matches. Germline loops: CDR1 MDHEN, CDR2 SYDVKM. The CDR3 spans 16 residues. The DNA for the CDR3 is TGTGCCAGCAGCCTCCGGGACAGGGGTCCGCGCAGGGCCCAGTACTTC. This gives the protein CASSLRDRGPRRAQYF.